This TCR beta chain was obtained from a study of T cells in Graves' hyperthyroidism and ophthalmopathy. Germline CDR1 reads MDHEN; CDR2 reads SYDVKM. This CDR3 is 16 amino acids long. The junction had 14 bases not matched to a gene; V was cut back by 5 bases and J by 7 bases. Patients aged 18 to 65 had newly diagnosed hyperthyroidism of under 2 months' duration. From RNA transcripts, TCR beta CDR3 regions were amplified. The TCR CDR3 first-round RT-PCR relied on the HTBI primer set. A single record per CDR3 protein comes from TCRdb applying MiXCR to the multiplex PCR reads. The table has more than 550,000 distinct CDR3 sequences, 15% to 20% seen once. In this sample, this clonotype turned up many times.

V is TRBV28 and J is TRBJ2-7; 10 bases match TRBD1. Sequences were obtained from blood. This clonotype originated in a middle-aged man with Graves' hyperthyroidism. This CDR3 is CASSTRGQGFGREQYF. In DNA form, the CDR3 reads TGTGCCAGCAGTACCCGGGGACAGGGGTTTGGAAGGGAGCAGTACTTC.